This T cell receptor (beta chain) was sequenced during a study of blood T cell repertoires in COVID-19. Study-level information: The samples span acute and convalescent COVID-19 from the United States, Italy and Spain. PBMCs, B-cell-depleted T cells, or T cells provided the cDNA or gDNA that made up the material.

Original processing methods: Amplification of reference gene primers was used by the study to estimate nucleated cell counts. Data came from immunoSEQ multiplex PCR; TCRdb stores just in-frame clones and leaves some out. V, J and clone size are those of that table, while D and trimming were read from the DNA. The sample carries 99,000 or so clones, more than 75% recorded once. The CDR3 extends over 14 amino acids. Trimming left V 3 bases short and J 3 bases short, with 12 bases between. CDR1 SGHNT and CDR2 YYREEE come from the germline V gene (reference sequence). The J gene is TRBJ1-1, the V gene TRBV5-4; D might be TRBD1 (5 bases). This clonotype was obtained from a man in his 60s with acute or convalescent COVID-19. Sequencing was done on a sample of peripheral blood. Here the CDR3 reads CASSSQGLDTEAFF. CDR3 nucleotide sequence: TGTGCCAGCAGCTCCCAGGGTCTGGACACTGAAGCTTTCTTT.